Listed below are T cell receptor beta chains from one sample, sequenced in a study of siplizumab effects on memory and regulatory T cells. Sequenced by immunoSEQ multiplex PCR; TCRdb stores in-frame clones only, minus some. The sample includes 95,000 to 130,000 clones, approximately 94% seen only once; the top ten take roughly 1.8%. The sequenced material came from non-Treg CD4+ T cells sorted from blood. Source of these receptors: a human donor in good health. Both conserved end residues are part of each CDR3. D genes are given only for firm matches. Clone size, where shown, is once, few, many, or a class for clones that have expanded.

J gene	V gene	clone size	D gene	CDR3 DNA	CDR3 protein
TRBJ2-3	TRBV9	NA	NA	TGTGCCAGCAGCGTCAAGACATCCGCACTCCAAGATACGCAGTATTTT	CASSVKTSALQDTQYF
TRBJ2-7	TRBV2	NA	TRBD1	TGTGCCAGCAGTTTACAGGGGGCGAGAACCTACGAGCAGTACTTC	CASSLQGARTYEQYF
TRBJ1-2	TRBV6-5	once	NA	TGTGCCAGCCGGAAGGAATCCAACTATGGCTACACCTTC	CASRKESNYGYTF
TRBJ2-3	TRBV7-9	NA	NA	TGTGCCAGTAGACACAGACCTAGCACAGATACGCAGTATTTT	CASRHRPSTDTQYF
TRBJ2-7	TRBV15	NA	TRBD1	TGTGCCACCAGCAGATCCGGGACAGGGGCGGACGAGCAGTACTTC	CATSRSGTGADEQYF
TRBJ1-2	TRBV6-5	once	NA	TGTGCCAGCAAATCGGGGAGCTCTTTGGAAGGCTACACCTTC	CASKSGSSLEGYTF
TRBJ2-7	TRBV7-9	NA	TRBD2	TGTGCCAGCAGTCCGCCTAGCGGGGACCGCCCCTACGAGCAGTACTTC	CASSPPSGDRPYEQYF
TRBJ2-3	TRBV7-3	NA	NA	TGTGCCAGCAGCTTAATGGGGGACTCCCTAGATACGCAGTATTTT	CASSLMGDSLDTQYF
TRBJ1-4	TRBV9	NA	NA	TGTGCCAGCAGCGTAGCACGGAATAATGAAAAACTGTTTTTT	CASSVARNNEKLFF
TRBJ2-2	TRBV27	once	NA	TGTGCCAGCAGTTTCGATCACGGGACCCCCGTTGGAACCGGGGAGCTGTTTTTT	CASSFDHGTPVGTGELFF
TRBJ1-1	TRBV25-1	NA	NA	TGTGCCAGCAGTGAACCAAGGGTTGGCACTGAAGCTTTCTTT	CASSEPRVGTEAFF
TRBJ2-2	TRBV18	once	NA	TGTGCCAGCTCTTTCAGGGAGAACACCGGGGAGCTGTTTTTT	CASSFRENTGELFF
TRBJ2-7	TRBV6-1	once	NA	TGTGCCAGCAATAAACGGGAGGGGGCAAGGTACGAGCAGTACTTC	CASNKREGARYEQYF
TRBJ1-4	TRBV5-1	once	NA	TGCGCCAGCAGCCTCTCGGGGCAGGGGCCTAATGAAAAACTGTTTTTT	CASSLSGQGPNEKLFF
TRBJ2-7	TRBV5-6	NA	NA	TGTGCCAGCAGCTTGGTCGTTGGGGTTGCCGAGCAGTACTTC	CASSLVVGVAEQYF
TRBJ1-2	TRBV2	few	TRBD1	TGTGCCAGCAGCGCGACAGGGGTAGGATATGGCTACACCTTC	CASSATGVGYGYTF
TRBJ2-5	TRBV9	NA	TRBD2	TGTGCCAGCAGCGTAGGCGGGGGGGGCCAAGAGACCCAGTACTTC	CASSVGGGGQETQYF
TRBJ1-1	TRBV2	NA	NA	TGTGCCAGCATATCAGGGCCCACTGAAGCTTTCTTT	CASISGPTEAFF
TRBJ2-1	TRBV6-4	NA	TRBD2	TGTGCCAGCAGTGACCGTACTAGCGGGTCGTCGGAGCAGTTCTTC	CASSDRTSGSSEQFF
TRBJ1-2	TRBV2	NA	NA	TGTGCCAGCAGTGGTGATGGGGCTGATGGCTACACCTTC	CASSGDGADGYTF
TRBJ2-7	TRBV6-1	NA	TRBD2	TGTGCCAGCCCCAAGCGGGAGGGCCTTGGGAGGGAGCAGTACTTC	CASPKREGLGREQYF
TRBJ2-3	TRBV5-1	NA	TRBD2	TGCGCCAGCAGCACAGCGGGAGGGCCGGATACGCAGTATTTT	CASSTAGGPDTQYF
TRBJ2-3	TRBV5-1	NA	TRBD2	TGCGCCAGCAGCGAGGGGACTAGCGGGGGGACTAGCACAGATACGCAGTATTTT	CASSEGTSGGTSTDTQYF
TRBJ1-4	TRBV7-9	NA	NA	TGTGCCAGCAGGCCCCCCGCTAATGAAAAACTGTTTTTT	CASRPPANEKLFF
TRBJ2-7	TRBV18	NA	NA	TGTGCCAGCTCACCACTGGGCTTAAGAGGGAGCTACGAGCAGTACTTC	CASSPLGLRGSYEQYF
TRBJ1-1	TRBV19	NA	NA	TGTGCCAGTAGTATAGACGGGAGCTTAGGAGCTTTCTTT	CASSIDGSLGAFF
TRBJ1-1	TRBV18	NA	NA	TGTGCCAGCTCACCCCTCACTGGGAACACTGAAGCTTTCTTT	CASSPLTGNTEAFF
TRBJ2-1	TRBV9	NA	NA	TGTGCCAGCAGCGCGGGACTGTCCGGAGGGGAGCAGTTCTTC	CASSAGLSGGEQFF
TRBJ2-5	TRBV4-1	NA	TRBD1	TGCGCCAGCAGCCAAGCAGGGGGCAAGGAGACCCAGTACTTC	CASSQAGGKETQYF
TRBJ2-1	TRBV4-1	NA	TRBD2	TGCGCCAGCAGCCTCGGGGGGGCCGGCCACAATGAGCAGTTCTTC	CASSLGGAGHNEQFF
TRBJ2-7	TRBV18	NA	NA	TGTGCCAGCTCACCGACGGCTCACTACGAGCAGTACTTC	CASSPTAHYEQYF
TRBJ2-3	TRBV4-2	once	TRBD2	TGTGCCAGCAGCCAAGTTTCTAGCGGCCTGGATACGCAGTATTTT	CASSQVSSGLDTQYF
TRBJ2-7	TRBV5-4	once	NA	TGTGCCAGCAGCCAGCAACCCGCGTCATCCTACGAGCAGTACTTC	CASSQQPASSYEQYF
TRBJ1-3	TRBV15	NA	NA	TGTGCCACCAGCAGAAAAACAGGGTTCGGTGGAAACACCATATATTTT	CATSRKTGFGGNTIYF
TRBJ1-2	TRBV18	NA	NA	TGTGCCAGCTCACTTAGGGACGACCATGGCTACACCTTC	CASSLRDDHGYTF
TRBJ2-7	TRBV5-5	NA	NA	TGTGCCAGCAGCTCCCAGGGAATCTACGAGCAGTACTTC	CASSSQGIYEQYF
TRBJ2-5	TRBV14	NA	NA	TGTGCCAGCAGCCAACAGGCCAGTGGAGAGACCCAGTACTTC	CASSQQASGETQYF
TRBJ2-6	TRBV6-5	NA	NA	TGTGCCAGCAGCATCTCTGGGGCCAACGTCCTGACTTTC	CASSISGANVLTF
TRBJ2-2	TRBV2	NA	TRBD2	TGTGCCAGCAGGGACGGACTAGCGGGGGCTTTAGACGGGGAGCTGTTTTTT	CASRDGLAGALDGELFF
TRBJ1-5	TRBV14	few	NA	TGTGCCAGCAGCCAAGATTATCATCAGCCCCAGCATTTT	CASSQDYHQPQHF
TRBJ1-1	TRBV7-7	NA	NA	TGTGCCAGCAGCTTAGAGGTTGGAACTGAAGCTTTCTTT	CASSLEVGTEAFF
TRBJ1-2	TRBV6-6	NA	NA	TGTGCCAGCAGTTACTCGACCAGGGGAGGTGGCTACACCTTC	CASSYSTRGGGYTF
TRBJ1-2	TRBV6-5	NA	NA	TGTGCCAGCAGGAGGGGCCTAGGGGCCCCTGGCTACACCTTC	CASRRGLGAPGYTF
TRBJ2-5	TRBV7-2	NA	TRBD2	TGTGCCAGCAGCCCTAGCGGGAGAAGAGAGACCCAGTACTTC	CASSPSGRRETQYF
TRBJ1-5	TRBV10-3	NA	NA	TGTGCCATCAGTGGCACCCCGGACTATAGCAATCAGCCCCAGCATTTT	CAISGTPDYSNQPQHF
TRBJ1-2	TRBV27	NA	NA	TGTGCCAGCAGTTTATTGGGTGGGTCTGGCTACACCTTC	CASSLLGGSGYTF
TRBJ2-5	TRBV9	NA	TRBD2	TGTGCCAGCAGCGTATCTACTAGCGGGACTTTGAAGACCCAGTACTTC	CASSVSTSGTLKTQYF
TRBJ1-5	TRBV6-1	NA	TRBD1	TGTGCCAGCAGTGTTCAAGGCAGGGGGAAGGGACAGCCCCAGCATTTT	CASSVQGRGKGQPQHF
TRBJ2-7	TRBV28	NA	NA	TGTGCCAGCAGTTTAAACTTCTACGAGCAGTACTTC	CASSLNFYEQYF
TRBJ2-7	TRBV6-5	NA	TRBD1	TGTGCCAGCAGTTCACATCCCGGGACAGGGACCTACGAGCAGTACTTC	CASSSHPGTGTYEQYF
TRBJ1-4	TRBV19	NA	TRBD1	TGTGCCAGTAGAGAAACAGGGGGCTGGCAGGGGAGTAATGAAAAACTGTTTTTT	CASRETGGWQGSNEKLFF